This T cell receptor (beta chain) was documented in a study of T cell repertoires in cytomegalovirus infection. Study-level points and caveats: HLA-C-restricted CMV-specific TCR beta clonotypes were dominant in the ex vivo response.

This clonotype was counted at least ten times. What it binds is not known. TCRdb re-called the reads through MiXCR, storing one row per CDR3 protein. This sample has under 850,000 distinct CDR3 sequences, with roughly 36% found just once. The TCR originated in a human donor in good health (CMV status not recorded). Some clones in this sample may be carry-over from other donors' samples. The input for sequencing was cultured PBMCs, taken from culture after CMV antigen stimulation.

The CDR3 spells CASSLPGTGGETQYF. The CDR3 nucleotides are TGTGCCAGCAGCCTACCCGGGACAGGGGGAGAGACCCAGTACTTC. The V gene is TRBV7-2, the J gene TRBJ2-5, with 11 bases matching TRBD1. This CDR3 is built from 15 residues. The germline gives CDR1 SGHTA, CDR2 FQGNSA. The ends lost 5 bases at V and 4 bases at J; junction bases unmatched: 6.